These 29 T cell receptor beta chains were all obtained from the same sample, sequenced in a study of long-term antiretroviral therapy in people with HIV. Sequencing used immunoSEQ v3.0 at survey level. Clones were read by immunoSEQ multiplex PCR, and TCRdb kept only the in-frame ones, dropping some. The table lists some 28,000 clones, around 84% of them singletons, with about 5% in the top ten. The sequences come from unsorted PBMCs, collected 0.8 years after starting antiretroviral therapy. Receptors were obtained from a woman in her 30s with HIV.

For the CDR3, the DNA is TGTGCCAGCAGTTTACTGGGACAGGGCACTGAAGCTTTCTTT. The encoded protein is CASSLLGQGTEAFF. The rearrangement uses TRBV28 and TRBJ1-1; 9 nucleotides match TRBD1. The CDR3 has 14 amino acids. V lost 2 bases, J lost 4 bases, and 2 bases stayed unmatched. Germline CDR1 is MDHEN and CDR2 is SYDVKM.

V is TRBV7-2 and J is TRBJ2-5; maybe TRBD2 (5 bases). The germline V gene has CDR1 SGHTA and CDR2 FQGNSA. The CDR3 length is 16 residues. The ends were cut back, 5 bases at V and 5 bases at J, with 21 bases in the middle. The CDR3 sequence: CASSVRGKEAVETQYF. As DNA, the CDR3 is TGTGCCAGCAGCGTAAGAGGGAAAGAGGCGGTTGAGACCCAGTACTTC.

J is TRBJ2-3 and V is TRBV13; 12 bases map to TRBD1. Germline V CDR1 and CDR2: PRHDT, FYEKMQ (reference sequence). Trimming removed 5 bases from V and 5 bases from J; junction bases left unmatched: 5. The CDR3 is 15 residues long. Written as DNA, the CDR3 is TGTGCCAGCAGCCCCGGGACAGGGGGCTTAGATACGCAGTATTTT. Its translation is CASSPGTGGLDTQYF.

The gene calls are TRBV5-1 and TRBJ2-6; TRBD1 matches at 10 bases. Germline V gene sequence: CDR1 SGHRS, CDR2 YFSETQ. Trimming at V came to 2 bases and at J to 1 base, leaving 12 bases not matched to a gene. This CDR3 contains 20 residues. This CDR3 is CASSFKGTGVGVSGANVLTF. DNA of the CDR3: TGCGCCAGCAGCTTTAAGGGGACAGGGGTCGGAGTGTCTGGGGCCAACGTCCTGACTTTC.

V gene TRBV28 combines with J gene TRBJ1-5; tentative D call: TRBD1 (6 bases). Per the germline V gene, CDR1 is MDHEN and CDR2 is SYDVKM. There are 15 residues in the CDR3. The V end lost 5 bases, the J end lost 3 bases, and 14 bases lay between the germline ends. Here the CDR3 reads CASSLRTGYNQPQHF. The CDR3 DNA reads TGTGCCAGCAGTCTCCGCACAGGGTACAATCAGCCCCAGCATTTT.

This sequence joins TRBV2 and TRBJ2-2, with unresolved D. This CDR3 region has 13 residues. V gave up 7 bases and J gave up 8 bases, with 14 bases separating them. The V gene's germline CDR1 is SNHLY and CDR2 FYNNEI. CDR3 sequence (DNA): TGTGCCAGCATTTTTGGCGTCCCTGGGGAGCTGTTTTTT. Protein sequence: CASIFGVPGELFF.

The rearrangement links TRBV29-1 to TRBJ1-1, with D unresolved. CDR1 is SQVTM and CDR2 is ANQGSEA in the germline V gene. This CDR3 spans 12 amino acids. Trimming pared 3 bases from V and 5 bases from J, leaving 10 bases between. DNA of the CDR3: TGCAGCGTTGAGGACGGTGGAACTGAAGCTTTCTTT. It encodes CSVEDGGTEAFF.

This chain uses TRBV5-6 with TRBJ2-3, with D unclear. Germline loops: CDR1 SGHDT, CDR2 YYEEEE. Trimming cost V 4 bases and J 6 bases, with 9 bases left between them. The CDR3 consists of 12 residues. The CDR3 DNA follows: TGTGCCAGCAGCCCTAACTGGGATACGCAGTATTTT. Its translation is CASSPNWDTQYF.

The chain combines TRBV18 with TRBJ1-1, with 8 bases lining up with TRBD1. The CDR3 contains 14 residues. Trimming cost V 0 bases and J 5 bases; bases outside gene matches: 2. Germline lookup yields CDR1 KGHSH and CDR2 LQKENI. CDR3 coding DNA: TGTGCCAGCTCACCACCTCAGGGGGCGACTGAAGCTTTCTTT. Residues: CASSPPQGATEAFF.

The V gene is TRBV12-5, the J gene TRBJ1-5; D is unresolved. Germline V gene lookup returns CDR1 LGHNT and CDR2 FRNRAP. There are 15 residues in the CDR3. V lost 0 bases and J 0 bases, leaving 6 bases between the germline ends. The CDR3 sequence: CASGLVFYSNQPQHF. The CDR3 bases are TGTGCTAGTGGTTTGGTCTTCTATAGCAATCAGCCCCAGCATTTT.

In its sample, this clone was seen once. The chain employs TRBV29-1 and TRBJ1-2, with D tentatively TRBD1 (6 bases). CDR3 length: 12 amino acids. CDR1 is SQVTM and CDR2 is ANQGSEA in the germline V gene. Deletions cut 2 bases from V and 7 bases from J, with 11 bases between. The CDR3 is CSVESQGSGYTF. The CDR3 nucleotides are TGCAGCGTTGAATCACAGGGTAGTGGCTACACCTTC.

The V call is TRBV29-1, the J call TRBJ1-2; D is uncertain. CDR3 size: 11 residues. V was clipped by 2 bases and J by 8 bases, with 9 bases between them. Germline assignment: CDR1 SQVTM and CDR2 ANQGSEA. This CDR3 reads CSVEHRVGYTF. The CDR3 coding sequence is TGCAGCGTTGAACATCGTGTCGGCTACACCTTC. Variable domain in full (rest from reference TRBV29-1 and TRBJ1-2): SAVISQKPSRDICQRGTSLTIQCQVDSQVTMMFWYRQQPGQSLTLIATANQGSEATYESGFVIDKFPISRPNLTFSTLTVSNMSPEDSSIYLCSVEHRVGYTFGSGTRLTVV.

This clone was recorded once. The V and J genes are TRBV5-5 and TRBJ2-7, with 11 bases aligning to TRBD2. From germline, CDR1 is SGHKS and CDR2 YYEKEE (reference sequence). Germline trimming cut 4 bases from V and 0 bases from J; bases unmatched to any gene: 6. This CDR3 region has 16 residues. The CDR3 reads CASSGTTSGVSYEQYV. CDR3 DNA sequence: TGTGCCAGCAGCGGAACGACTAGCGGGGTCTCCTACGAGCAGTACGTC.

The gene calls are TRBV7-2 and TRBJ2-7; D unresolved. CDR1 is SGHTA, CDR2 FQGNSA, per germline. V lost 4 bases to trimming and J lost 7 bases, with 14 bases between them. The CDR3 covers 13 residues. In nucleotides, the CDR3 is TGTGCCAGCAGCTCCACAAACCTGGGGGAGCAGTACTTC. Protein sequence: CASSSTNLGEQYF.

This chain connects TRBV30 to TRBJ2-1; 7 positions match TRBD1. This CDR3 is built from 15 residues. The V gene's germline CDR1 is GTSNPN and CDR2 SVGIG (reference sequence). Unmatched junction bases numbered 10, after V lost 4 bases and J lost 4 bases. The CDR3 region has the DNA TGTGCCTGGACTTCAGACAGGGTCCAGTACAATGAGCAGTTCTTC. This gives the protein CAWTSDRVQYNEQFF.

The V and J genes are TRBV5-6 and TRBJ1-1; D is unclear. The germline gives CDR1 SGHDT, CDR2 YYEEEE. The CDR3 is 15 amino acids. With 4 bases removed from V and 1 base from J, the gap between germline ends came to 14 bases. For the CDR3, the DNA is TGTGCCAGCAGCCCCTACTCGGCAGGGAACACTGAAGCTTTCTTT. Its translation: CASSPYSAGNTEAFF.

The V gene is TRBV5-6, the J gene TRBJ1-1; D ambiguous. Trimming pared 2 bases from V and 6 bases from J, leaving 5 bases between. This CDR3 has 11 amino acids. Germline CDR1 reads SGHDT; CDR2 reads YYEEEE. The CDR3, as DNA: TGTGCCAGCAGCTTTAAGGCTGAAGCTTTCTTT. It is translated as CASSFKAEAFF.

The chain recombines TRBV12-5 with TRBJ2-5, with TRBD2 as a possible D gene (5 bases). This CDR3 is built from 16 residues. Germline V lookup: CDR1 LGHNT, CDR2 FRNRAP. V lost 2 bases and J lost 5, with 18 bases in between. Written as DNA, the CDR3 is TGTGCTAGTGGTTTGCTCACCGGGGTGTTGTGGGAGACCCAGTACTTC. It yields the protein CASGLLTGVLWETQYF.

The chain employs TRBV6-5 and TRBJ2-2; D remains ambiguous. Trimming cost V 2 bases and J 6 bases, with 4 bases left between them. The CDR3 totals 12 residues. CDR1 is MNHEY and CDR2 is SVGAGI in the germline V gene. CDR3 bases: TGTGCCAGCAGTTACAGGTCCGGGGAGCTGTTTTTT. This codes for CASSYRSGELFF.

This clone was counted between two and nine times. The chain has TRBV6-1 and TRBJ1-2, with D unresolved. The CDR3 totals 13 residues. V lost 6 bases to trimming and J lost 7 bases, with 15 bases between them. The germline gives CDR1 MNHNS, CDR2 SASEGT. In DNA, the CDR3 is TGTGCCAGCAGCGTCGGAGGTTGGGGTGGCTACACCTTC. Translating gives CASSVGGWGGYTF.

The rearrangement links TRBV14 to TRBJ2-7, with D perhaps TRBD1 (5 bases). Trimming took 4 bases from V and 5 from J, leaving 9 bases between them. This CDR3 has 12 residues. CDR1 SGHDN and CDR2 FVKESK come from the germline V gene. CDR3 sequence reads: CASSPQGDEQYV. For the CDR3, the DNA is TGTGCCAGCAGCCCGCAGGGCGACGAGCAGTACGTC.

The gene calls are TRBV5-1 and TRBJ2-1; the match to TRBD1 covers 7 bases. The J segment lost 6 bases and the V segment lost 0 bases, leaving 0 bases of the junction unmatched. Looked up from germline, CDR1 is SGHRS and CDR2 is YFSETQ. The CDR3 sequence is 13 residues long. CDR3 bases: TGCGCCAGCAGCTTGGGACAGGGCAATGAGCAGTTCTTC. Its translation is CASSLGQGNEQFF.

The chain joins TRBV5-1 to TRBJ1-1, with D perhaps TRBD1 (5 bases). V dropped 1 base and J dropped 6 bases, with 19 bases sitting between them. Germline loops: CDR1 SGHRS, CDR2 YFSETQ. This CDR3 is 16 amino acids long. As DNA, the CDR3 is TGCGCCAGCAGCTTGAACTTGCAGGGAGGGAGTCCTGAAGCTTTCTTT. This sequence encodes CASSLNLQGGSPEAFF.

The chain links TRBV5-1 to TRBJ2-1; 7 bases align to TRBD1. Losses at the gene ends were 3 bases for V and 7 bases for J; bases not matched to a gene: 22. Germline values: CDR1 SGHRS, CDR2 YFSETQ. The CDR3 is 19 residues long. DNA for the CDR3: TGCGCCAGCAGCTCGACCGCCAGGGGGTTGGCTTTTGGTTTAAATGAGCAGTTCTTC. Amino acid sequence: CASSSTARGLAFGLNEQFF.

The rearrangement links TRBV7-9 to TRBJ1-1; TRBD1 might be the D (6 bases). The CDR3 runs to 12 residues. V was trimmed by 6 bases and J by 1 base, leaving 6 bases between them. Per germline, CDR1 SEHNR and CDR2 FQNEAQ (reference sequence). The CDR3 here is CASRTGNTEAFF. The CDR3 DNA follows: TGTGCCAGCAGGACAGGGAACACTGAAGCTTTCTTT.

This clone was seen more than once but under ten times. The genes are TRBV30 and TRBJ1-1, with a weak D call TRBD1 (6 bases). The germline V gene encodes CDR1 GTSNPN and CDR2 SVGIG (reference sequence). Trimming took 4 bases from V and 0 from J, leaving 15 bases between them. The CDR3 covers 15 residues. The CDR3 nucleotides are TGTGCCTGGAATGGGGACAACTCCATGAACACTGAAGCTTTCTTT. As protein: CAWNGDNSMNTEAFF.

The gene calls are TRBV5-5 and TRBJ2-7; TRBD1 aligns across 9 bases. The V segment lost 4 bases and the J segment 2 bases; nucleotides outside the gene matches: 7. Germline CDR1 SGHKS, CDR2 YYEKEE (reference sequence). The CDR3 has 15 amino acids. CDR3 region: CASSLGQGPPYEQYV. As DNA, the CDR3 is TGTGCCAGCAGCCTCGGACAGGGGCCCCCCTACGAGCAGTACGTC.

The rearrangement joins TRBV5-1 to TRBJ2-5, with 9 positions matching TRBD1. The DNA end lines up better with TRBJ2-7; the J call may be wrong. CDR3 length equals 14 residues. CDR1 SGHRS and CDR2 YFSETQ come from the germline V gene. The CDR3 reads CASRTGTGSYEQYF. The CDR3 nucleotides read TGCGCCAGCAGAACCGGGACAGGGAGTTACGAGCAGTACTTC.

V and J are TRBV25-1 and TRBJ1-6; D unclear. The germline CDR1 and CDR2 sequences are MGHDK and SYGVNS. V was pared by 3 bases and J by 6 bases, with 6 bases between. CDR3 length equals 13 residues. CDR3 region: CASSDPGNSPLHF. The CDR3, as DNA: TGTGCCAGCAGTGATCCGGGTAATTCACCCCTCCACTTT.